This is a list of T cell receptor beta chains from one sample in a study of OX40 agonist ivuxolimab in advanced cancers. Only in-frame clones appear in the TCRdb table, and some are missing; sequencing was by immunoSEQ multiplex PCR. The profile covers fewer than 85,000 clones, with approximately 90% appearing a single time and approximately 0.43% taken by the ten largest. The sequenced sample was CD4+ or CD8+ T cells sorted from blood, obtained in a trial of the OX40 agonist ivuxolimab. These receptors originate from an adult with an advanced solid tumor such as melanoma, head and neck, liver or kidney cancer. CDR3s include the opening cysteine and the closing phenylalanine or tryptophan. The D gene is left open where the match is weak. Not every row has a clone size; where given, it reads once, few, many or a size class.

J gene | V gene | clone size | D gene | CDR3 protein | CDR3 DNA
TRBJ2-5 | TRBV7-6 | . | . | CASSLRTYYWETQYF | TGTGCCAGCAGCCTTCGGACCTATTATTGGGAGACCCAGTACTTC
TRBJ2-7 | TRBV19 | . | . | CASSMGGFSSYEQYF | TGTGCCAGTAGTATGGGAGGCTTTAGCTCCTACGAGCAGTACTTC
TRBJ2-1 | TRBV11-3 | . | . | CASSLRVRVSYNEQFF | TGTGCCAGCAGCTTACGGGTTAGAGTATCCTACAATGAGCAGTTCTTC
TRBJ2-5 | TRBV5-4 | . | TRBD2 | CASSLREGYQETQYF | TGTGCCAGCAGCCTACGGGAGGGGTACCAAGAGACCCAGTACTTC
TRBJ1-2 | TRBV10-1 | . | . | CASSEGGRGYGYTF | TGCGCCAGCAGTGAAGGGGGGCGAGGTTATGGCTACACCTTC
TRBJ2-5 | TRBV7-9 | few | TRBD2 | CASRRSGGEETQYF | TGTGCCAGCAGGCGTAGCGGGGGGGAAGAGACCCAGTACTTC
TRBJ1-1 | TRBV5-1 | . | TRBD1 | CASSLQGEGTEAFF | TGCGCCAGCAGCTTACAGGGGGAGGGCACTGAAGCTTTCTTT
TRBJ2-7 | TRBV11-2 | . | . | CASMLGVPYEQYF | TGTGCCAGCATGTTGGGGGTTCCCTACGAGCAGTACTTC
TRBJ1-2 | TRBV28 | . | . | CASSPERALNYGYTF | TGTGCCAGCAGTCCAGAAAGGGCGTTGAACTATGGCTACACCTTC
TRBJ2-7 | TRBV7-2 | . | . | CASSLVGDNYEQYF | TGTGCCAGCAGCTTAGTTGGAGACAACTACGAGCAGTACTTC
TRBJ1-2 | TRBV28 | . | TRBD1 | CASGRDRDYGYTF | TGTGCCAGCGGACGGGACAGGGACTATGGCTACACCTTC
TRBJ2-3 | TRBV9 | . | . | CASSVGLEKDTQYF | TGTGCCAGCAGCGTAGGGCTAGAAAAAGATACGCAGTATTTT
TRBJ2-1 | TRBV11-3 | . | . | CASSPPGQVQFF | TGTGCCAGCAGCCCCCCGGGGCAGGTGCAGTTCTTC